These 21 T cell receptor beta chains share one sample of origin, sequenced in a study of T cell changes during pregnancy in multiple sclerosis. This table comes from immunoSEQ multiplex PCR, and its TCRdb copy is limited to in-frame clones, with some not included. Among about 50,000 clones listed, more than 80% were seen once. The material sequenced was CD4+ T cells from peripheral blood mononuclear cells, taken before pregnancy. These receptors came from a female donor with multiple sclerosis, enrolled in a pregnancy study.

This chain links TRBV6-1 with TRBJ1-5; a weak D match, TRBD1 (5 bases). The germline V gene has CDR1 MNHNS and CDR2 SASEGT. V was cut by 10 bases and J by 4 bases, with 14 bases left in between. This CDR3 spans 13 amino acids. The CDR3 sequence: CATVPGLNQPQHF. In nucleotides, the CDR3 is TGTGCCACCGTCCCGGGACTTAATCAGCCCCAGCATTTT.

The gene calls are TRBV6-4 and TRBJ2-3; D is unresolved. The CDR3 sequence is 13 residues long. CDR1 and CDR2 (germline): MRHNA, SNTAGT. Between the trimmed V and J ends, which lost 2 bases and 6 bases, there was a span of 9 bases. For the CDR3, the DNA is TGTGCCAGCAGTGACGAACCTCGGGATACGCAGTATTTT. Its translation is CASSDEPRDTQYF.

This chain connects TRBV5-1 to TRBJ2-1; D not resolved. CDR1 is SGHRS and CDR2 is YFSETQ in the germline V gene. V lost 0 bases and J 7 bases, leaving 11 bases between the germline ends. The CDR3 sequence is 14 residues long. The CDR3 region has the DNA TGCGCCAGCAGCTTGGCGTTTGCGATAAATGAGCAGTTCTTC. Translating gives CASSLAFAINEQFF.

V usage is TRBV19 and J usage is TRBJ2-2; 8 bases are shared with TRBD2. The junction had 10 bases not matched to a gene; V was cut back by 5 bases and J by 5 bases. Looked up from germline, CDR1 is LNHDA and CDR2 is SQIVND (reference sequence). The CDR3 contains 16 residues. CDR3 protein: CASSGHSGAWTGELFF. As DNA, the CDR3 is TGTGCCAGTAGTGGACATAGCGGGGCCTGGACCGGGGAGCTGTTTTTT.

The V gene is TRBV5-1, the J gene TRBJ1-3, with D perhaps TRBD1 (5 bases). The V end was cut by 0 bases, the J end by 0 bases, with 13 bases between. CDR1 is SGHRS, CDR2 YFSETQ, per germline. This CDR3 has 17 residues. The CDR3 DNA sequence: TGCGCCAGCAGCTTGGAGCCAGGGATGAACTCTGGAAACACCATATATTTT. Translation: CASSLEPGMNSGNTIYF.

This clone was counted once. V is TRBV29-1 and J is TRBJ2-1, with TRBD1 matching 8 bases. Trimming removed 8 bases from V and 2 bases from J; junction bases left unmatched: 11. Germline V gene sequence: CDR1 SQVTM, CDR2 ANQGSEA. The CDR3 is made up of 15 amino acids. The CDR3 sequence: CSTRTGISTYNEQFF. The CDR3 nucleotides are TGCAGCACCCGGACAGGGATATCGACCTACAATGAGCAGTTCTTC.

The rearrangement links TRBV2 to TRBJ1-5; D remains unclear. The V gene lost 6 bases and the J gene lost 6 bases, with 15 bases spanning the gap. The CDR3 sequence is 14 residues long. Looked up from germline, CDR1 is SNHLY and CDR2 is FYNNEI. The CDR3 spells CASRGGGQSQPQHF. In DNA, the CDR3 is TGTGCCAGCAGAGGAGGAGGGCAGAGTCAGCCCCAGCATTTT.

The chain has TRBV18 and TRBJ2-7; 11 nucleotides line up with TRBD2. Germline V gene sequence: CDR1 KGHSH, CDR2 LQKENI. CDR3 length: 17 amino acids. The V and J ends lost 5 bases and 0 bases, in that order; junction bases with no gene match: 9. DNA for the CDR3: TGTGCCAGCTCAATCCGCTCGGGACTAGCGGCCTCCTACGAGCAGTACTTC. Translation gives CASSIRSGLAASYEQYF.

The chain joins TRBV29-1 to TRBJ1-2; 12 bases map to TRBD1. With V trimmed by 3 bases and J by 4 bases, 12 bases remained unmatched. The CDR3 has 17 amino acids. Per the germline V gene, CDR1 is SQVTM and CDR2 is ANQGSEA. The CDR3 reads CSVEGWGTGGVGYGYTF. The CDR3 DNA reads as TGCAGCGTTGAGGGGTGGGGGACAGGGGGCGTAGGCTATGGCTACACCTTC.

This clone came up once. The CDR3 loop reads CAGGIGDQPQHF. Here the CDR3 DNA reads TGTGCCGGGGGGATTGGGGATCAGCCCCAGCATTTT. This chain uses TRBV6-1 with TRBJ1-5, with TRBD1 as a possible D gene (5 bases). The length of the CDR3 is 12 residues. V was trimmed by 11 bases and J by 5 bases, leaving 13 bases between them. Germline V gene data show CDR1 as MNHNS and CDR2 as SASEGT.

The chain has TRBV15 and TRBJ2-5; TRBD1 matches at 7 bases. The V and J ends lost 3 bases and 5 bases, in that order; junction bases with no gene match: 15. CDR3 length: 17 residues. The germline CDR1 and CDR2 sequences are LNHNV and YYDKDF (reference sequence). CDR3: CATSRVIRQGITETQYF. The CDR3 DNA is TGTGCCACCAGCAGGGTCATCCGACAGGGCATTACGGAGACCCAGTACTTC. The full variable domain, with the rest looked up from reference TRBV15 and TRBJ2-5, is DAMVIQNPRYQVTQFGKPVTLSCSQTLNHNVMYWYQQKSSQAPKLLFHYYDKDFNNEADTPDNFQSRRPNTSFCFLDIRSPGLGDTAMYLCATSRVIRQGITETQYFGPGTRLLVL.

DNA of the CDR3: TGTGCCAGCAGCGTTCCTGGGAGGCTCAATGAGCAGTTCTTC. Encoded protein: CASSVPGRLNEQFF. The genes are TRBV5-4 and TRBJ2-1; possible D gene TRBD2, 6 bases. Per the germline V gene, CDR1 is SGHNT and CDR2 is YYREEE (reference sequence). This CDR3 has 14 amino acids. The V end was cut by 4 bases, the J end by 6 bases, with 14 bases between. Together with reference TRBV5-4 and TRBJ2-1, the CDR3 gives the full variable domain: ETGVTQSPTHLIKTRGQQVTLRCSSQSGHNTVSWYQQALGQGPQFIFQYYREEENGRGNFPPRFSGLQFPNYSSELNVNALELDDSALYLCASSVPGRLNEQFFGPGTRLTVL.

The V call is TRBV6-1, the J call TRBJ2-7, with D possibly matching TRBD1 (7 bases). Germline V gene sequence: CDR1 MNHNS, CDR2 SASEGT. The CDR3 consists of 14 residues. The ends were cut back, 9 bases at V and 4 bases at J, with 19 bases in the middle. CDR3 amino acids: CASSGPPGGYEQYF. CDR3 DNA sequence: TGTGCCAGTTCGGGCCCCCCAGGGGGGTACGAGCAGTACTTC.

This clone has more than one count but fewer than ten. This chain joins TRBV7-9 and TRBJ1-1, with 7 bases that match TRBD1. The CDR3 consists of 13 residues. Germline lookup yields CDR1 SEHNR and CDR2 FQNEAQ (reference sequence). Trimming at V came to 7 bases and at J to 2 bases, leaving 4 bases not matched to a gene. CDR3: CASKRGGNTEAFF. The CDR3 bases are TGTGCCAGCAAACGAGGGGGCAACACTGAAGCTTTCTTT.

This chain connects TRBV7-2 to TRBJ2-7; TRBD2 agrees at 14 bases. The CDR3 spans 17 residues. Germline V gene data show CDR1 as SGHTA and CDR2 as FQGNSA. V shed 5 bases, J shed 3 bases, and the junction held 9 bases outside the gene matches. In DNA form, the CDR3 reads TGTGCCAGCAGCGCGGGACTAGCGGGAGTGGGGTACTACGAGCAGTACTTC. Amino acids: CASSAGLAGVGYYEQYF.

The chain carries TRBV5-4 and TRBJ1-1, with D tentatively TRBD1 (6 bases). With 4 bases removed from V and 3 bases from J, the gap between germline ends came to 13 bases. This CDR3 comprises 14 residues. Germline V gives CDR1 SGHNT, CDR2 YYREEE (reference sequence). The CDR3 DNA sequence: TGTGCCAGCAGCGCAGGGGTGGCGGACACTGAAGCTTTCTTT. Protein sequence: CASSAGVADTEAFF.

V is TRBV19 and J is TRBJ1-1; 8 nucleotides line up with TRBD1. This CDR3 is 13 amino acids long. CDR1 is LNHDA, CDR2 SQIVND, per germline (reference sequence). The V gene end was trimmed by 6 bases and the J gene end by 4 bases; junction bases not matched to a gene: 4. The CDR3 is CASRHTGGTEAFF. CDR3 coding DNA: TGTGCCAGTAGGCATACAGGGGGCACTGAAGCTTTCTTT.

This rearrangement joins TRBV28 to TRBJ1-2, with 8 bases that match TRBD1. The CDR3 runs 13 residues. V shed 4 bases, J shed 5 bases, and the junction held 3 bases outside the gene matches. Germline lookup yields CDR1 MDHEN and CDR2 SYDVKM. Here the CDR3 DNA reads TGTGCCAGCAGTTCGGGACAGGTGTATGGCTACACCTTC. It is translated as CASSSGQVYGYTF.

The CDR3 is CASSLGVRGTEETQYF. The CDR3 DNA follows: TGTGCCAGCAGCTTAGGGGTGAGGGGGACGGAAGAGACCCAGTACTTC. The chain combines TRBV7-2 with TRBJ2-5, with D tentatively TRBD1 (6 bases). The V end was cut by 1 base, the J end by 3 bases, with 15 bases between. The CDR3 has 16 residues. CDR1 and CDR2 (germline): SGHTA, FQGNSA. The full variable domain, with the rest looked up from reference TRBV7-2 and TRBJ2-5, is GAGVSQSPSNKVTEKGKDVELRCDPISGHTALYWYRQSLGQGLEFLIYFQGNSAPDKSGLPSDRFSAERTGGSVSTLTIQRTQQEDSAVYLCASSLGVRGTEETQYFGPGTRLLVL.

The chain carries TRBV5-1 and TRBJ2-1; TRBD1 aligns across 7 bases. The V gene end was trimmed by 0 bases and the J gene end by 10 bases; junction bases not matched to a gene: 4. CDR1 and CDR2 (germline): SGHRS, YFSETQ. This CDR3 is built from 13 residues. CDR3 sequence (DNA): TGCGCCAGCAGCTTGGACCCGGGACAGGAGCAGTTCTTC. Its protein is CASSLDPGQEQFF.

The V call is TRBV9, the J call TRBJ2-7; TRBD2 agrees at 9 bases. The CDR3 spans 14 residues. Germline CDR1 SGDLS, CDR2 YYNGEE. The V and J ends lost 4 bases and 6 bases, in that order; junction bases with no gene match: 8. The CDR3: CASSFGGREGEQYF. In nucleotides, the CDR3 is TGTGCCAGCAGCTTCGGGGGGCGGGAGGGCGAGCAGTACTTC.